One and the same sample provided the 27 T cell receptor beta chains below, sequenced in a study of technical replicates of blood from a handful of donors. Some clones are missing from TCRdb's copy, which holds only in-frame ones; the method was immunoSEQ multiplex PCR. The profile covers 77,000 or so clones, with around 90% appearing a single time and approximately 0.4% taken by the ten largest. Sequencing was performed on T cells isolated from PBMCs. These receptors came from a human donor in good health.

J is TRBJ2-7 and V is TRBV7-2, with 13 bases aligning to TRBD2. The trim removed 1 base at V and 7 bases at J, leaving 1 base unmatched. CDR1 and CDR2 (germline): SGHTA, FQGNSA. CDR3 length: 14 residues. This chain's CDR3 is CASSLGLAGGEQYF. The DNA for the CDR3 is TGTGCCAGCAGCTTAGGACTAGCGGGAGGAGAGCAGTACTTC.

V is TRBV12-5 and J is TRBJ2-2; D unclear. The ends were cut back, 5 bases at V and 6 bases at J, with 10 bases in the middle. Germline assignment: CDR1 LGHNT and CDR2 FRNRAP. The CDR3 sequence is 13 residues long. The CDR3 is CASGPEYPGELFF. The CDR3 DNA reads as TGTGCTAGTGGTCCCGAGTATCCCGGGGAGCTGTTTTTT.

This chain uses TRBV25-1 with TRBJ1-5, with 8 bases aligning to TRBD1. The germline V gene encodes CDR1 MGHDK and CDR2 SYGVNS. CDR3 size: 15 residues. With V trimmed by 7 bases and J by 7 bases, 12 bases remained unmatched. CDR3: CASTPGQGKGQPQHF. The DNA of the CDR3 is TGTGCCAGCACTCCCGGACAGGGAAAAGGGCAGCCCCAGCATTTT.

The V and J genes are TRBV10-3 and TRBJ1-5; D perhaps matches TRBD1 (6 bases). From germline, CDR1 is ENHRY and CDR2 SYGVKD. Trimming stripped 2 bases from V and 3 bases from J, with 14 bases between. CDR3 length: 16 amino acids. CDR3 sequence (DNA): TGTGCCATCAGTGAGGGACAGCGGGGTGTCAATCAGCCCCAGCATTTT. As protein: CAISEGQRGVNQPQHF.

The rearrangement uses TRBV5-1 and TRBJ1-1; 9 bases map to TRBD1. This CDR3 is 12 amino acids long. Germline CDR1 SGHRS, CDR2 YFSETQ. V was clipped by 3 bases and J by 8 bases; unmatched bases: 2. The CDR3 loop is CASSWTGAEAFF. CDR3 nucleotide sequence: TGCGCCAGCAGCTGGACAGGGGCCGAAGCTTTCTTT.

The chain combines TRBV4-2 with TRBJ2-1, with TRBD2 identical over 14 bases. Losses at the gene ends were 8 bases for V and 8 bases for J; bases not matched to a gene: 8. This CDR3 contains 15 residues. From germline, CDR1 is LGHNA and CDR2 YNFKEQ. CDR3 protein: CASWGTSGSVDEQFF. DNA of the CDR3: TGTGCCAGCTGGGGGACTAGCGGGAGTGTTGATGAGCAGTTCTTC.

The count of this clone is one. V usage is TRBV19 and J usage is TRBJ1-1; 8 bases fit TRBD1. This CDR3 has 16 amino acids. Per the germline V gene, CDR1 is LNHDA and CDR2 is SQIVND (reference sequence). V trimming: 8 bases; J trimming: 5 bases; junction bases outside the gene matches: 16. CDR3 DNA sequence: TGTGCCAGTCGAGGACAGGGAGCTAACTTAATGACTGAAGCTTTCTTT. This gives the protein CASRGQGANLMTEAFF.

The chain couples TRBV6-1 to TRBJ1-1; 8 bases are a match to TRBD1. The germline gives CDR1 MNHNS, CDR2 SASEGT. The length of the CDR3 is 15 residues. V trimming: 6 bases; J trimming: 1 base; junction bases outside the gene matches: 7. Here the CDR3 reads CASSRWTGQNTEAFF. Written as DNA, the CDR3 is TGTGCCAGCAGCCGTTGGACAGGGCAGAACACTGAAGCTTTCTTT.

This clone was recorded once. The V call is TRBV4-1, the J call TRBJ2-1; 8 nucleotides agree with TRBD1. This CDR3 contains 13 residues. Germline CDR1 is MGHRA and CDR2 is YSYEKL. The ends lost 5 bases at V and 9 bases at J; junction bases unmatched: 6. The CDR3 protein is CASSIRQGIEQFF. In nucleotides, the CDR3 is TGCGCCAGCAGCATTCGACAGGGGATTGAGCAGTTCTTC.

The chain has TRBV2 and TRBJ2-7; 8 bases align to TRBD1. The CDR3 is 16 residues long. V shed 5 bases, J shed 2 bases, and the junction held 11 bases outside the gene matches. In germline, CDR1 is SNHLY, CDR2 FYNNEI. The CDR3 coding sequence is TGTGCCAGCAGTAACCCGACAGGGGCCGTACCCTACGAGCAGTACTTC. Its translation is CASSNPTGAVPYEQYF.

This clone was seen only a few times. The V call is TRBV9, the J call TRBJ1-1; D might be TRBD1 (5 bases). Deletions cut 2 bases from V and 1 base from J, with 9 bases between. The CDR3 extends over 14 amino acids. CDR1 is SGDLS, CDR2 YYNGEE, per germline. The CDR3 nucleotides are TGTGCCAGCAGCGTCGGGGGGAGGAACACTGAAGCTTTCTTT. The encoded protein is CASSVGGRNTEAFF. Supplemented by reference TRBV9 and TRBJ1-1, the full variable domain reads DSGVTQTPKHLITATGQRVTLRCSPRSGDLSVYWYQQSLDQGLQFLIQYYNGEERAKGNILERFSAQQFPDLHSELNLSSLELGDSALYFCASSVGGRNTEAFFGQGTRLTVV.

CDR3 coding DNA: TGCAGCGCTTGGGGACAGGGGGCCGGTGAAAAACTGTTTTTT. As protein: CSAWGQGAGEKLFF. The V call is TRBV29-1, the J call TRBJ1-4; 12 bases align to TRBD1. The CDR3 loop spans 14 amino acids. CDR1 is SQVTM and CDR2 is ANQGSEA in the germline V gene. Trimming took 7 bases from V and 7 from J; bases not matched to a gene: 7. Looking up the rest from reference TRBV29-1 and TRBJ1-4 gives the full variable domain: SAVISQKPSRDICQRGTSLTIQCQVDSQVTMMFWYRQQPGQSLTLIATANQGSEATYESGFVIDKFPISRPNLTFSTLTVSNMSPEDSSIYLCSAWGQGAGEKLFFGSGTQLSVL.

The CDR3 here is CASTATGLGTDTQYF. The CDR3 DNA follows: TGTGCCAGCACCGCGACAGGCCTGGGGACAGATACGCAGTATTTT. V and J are TRBV6-5 and TRBJ2-3; possible D gene TRBD1, 6 bases. The V gene lost 7 bases and the J gene lost 3 bases, with 17 bases spanning the gap. The CDR3 runs 15 residues. Per the germline V gene, CDR1 is MNHEY and CDR2 is SVGAGI.

The count of this clone is one. The V and J genes are TRBV6-5 and TRBJ2-2; D call uncertain. The CDR3 has 14 residues. The V end lost 1 base, the J end lost 5 bases, and 8 bases lay between the germline ends. CDR1 and CDR2 (germline): MNHEY, SVGAGI. The CDR3 is CASSYFAETGELFF. The CDR3 DNA is TGTGCCAGCAGTTACTTCGCGGAGACCGGGGAGCTGTTTTTT.

The V and J genes are TRBV6-4 and TRBJ2-3; the match to TRBD2 covers 9 bases. This CDR3 is built from 14 residues. CDR1 MRHNA and CDR2 SNTAGT come from the germline V gene. With V trimmed by 7 bases and J by 4 bases, 6 bases remained unmatched. Here the CDR3 DNA reads TGTGCCAGCAAGATAGCGGGAGAGGCAGATACGCAGTATTTT. It is translated as CASKIAGEADTQYF.

This chain links TRBV29-1 with TRBJ1-5; D remains unclear. The germline CDR1 and CDR2 sequences are SQVTM and ANQGSEA. The CDR3 runs 9 residues. The CDR3 coding sequence is TGCAGTGAGAGAAGGCCCCAGCATTTT. The encoded protein is CSERRPQHF.

This chain links TRBV4-3 with TRBJ2-7; TRBD2 matches 8 bases. Trimming cost V 1 base and J 9 bases; bases outside gene matches: 14. Germline CDR1 reads LGHNA; CDR2 reads YSLEER. The CDR3 totals 16 residues. The CDR3 coding sequence is TGCGCCAGCAGCCAAGTCGAGACTAGCGAAGTTTCTGGGCAGTACTTC. Amino acid sequence: CASSQVETSEVSGQYF.

DNA for the CDR3: TGCGCCAGCAGTGATTCGGGGGATGAGCAGTTCTTC. This gives the protein CASSDSGDEQFF. V and J are TRBV10-1 and TRBJ2-1; the D gene is possibly TRBD2 (6 bases). Germline loops: CDR1 WNHNN, CDR2 SYGVQD (reference sequence). The V end lost 3 bases, the J end lost 8 bases, and 8 bases lay between the germline ends. The length of the CDR3 is 12 residues.

This chain links TRBV10-3 with TRBJ2-3; D gene ambiguous. Germline values: CDR1 ENHRY, CDR2 SYGVKD. The length of the CDR3 is 13 residues. V was trimmed by 3 bases and J by 3 bases, leaving 7 bases between them. This chain's CDR3 is CAISESLTDTQYF. CDR3 bases: TGTGCCATCAGTGAATCTCTGACAGATACGCAGTATTTT.

The chain is built from TRBV6-6 and TRBJ2-5; D gene uncertain. Germline CDR1 MNHNY, CDR2 SVGAGI (reference sequence). With 4 bases removed from V and 3 bases from J, the gap between germline ends came to 12 bases. The CDR3 runs 14 residues. The CDR3 loop is CASSSRRSEETQYF. In DNA, the CDR3 is TGTGCCAGCAGTTCCCGAAGGAGCGAAGAGACCCAGTACTTC.

J is TRBJ2-2 and V is TRBV5-4; D perhaps matches TRBD2 (6 bases). The V end was cut by 4 bases, the J end by 5 bases, with 12 bases between. The CDR3 contains 14 residues. CDR1 is SGHNT, CDR2 YYREEE, per germline (reference sequence). Written as DNA, the CDR3 is TGTGCCAGCAGCCCCAGACTAGATACCGGGGAGCTGTTTTTT. Translating it yields CASSPRLDTGELFF.

The rearrangement joins TRBV4-1 to TRBJ2-2; tentative D call: TRBD2 (6 bases). The ends were cut back, 4 bases at V and 5 bases at J, with 8 bases in the middle. Germline CDR1 and CDR2: MGHRA and YSYEKL. CDR3 length equals 13 residues. CDR3: CASSPRGTGELFF. The CDR3 bases are TGCGCCAGCAGCCCCCGGGGGACCGGGGAGCTGTTTTTT.

V is TRBV27 and J is TRBJ2-3, with TRBD1 matching 7 bases. Germline CDR1 reads MNHEY; CDR2 reads SMNVEV (reference sequence). The length of the CDR3 is 13 residues. V lost 6 bases and J lost 4; bases outside the gene matches: 4. CDR3: CASSLTGADTQYF. The CDR3 DNA follows: TGTGCCAGCAGCCTAACAGGGGCAGATACGCAGTATTTT.

The chain couples TRBV2 to TRBJ1-3; maybe TRBD1 (6 bases). CDR3 length: 16 amino acids. Germline V CDR1 and CDR2: SNHLY, FYNNEI. V shed 7 bases and J shed 2 bases, with 18 bases lying between them. The CDR3 reads CASNFKTGPPGNTIYF. The CDR3 nucleotides read TGTGCCAGCAATTTCAAAACAGGGCCTCCTGGAAACACCATATATTTT.

The chain uses TRBV29-1 and TRBJ1-2; no reliable D call. Looked up from germline, CDR1 is SQVTM and CDR2 is ANQGSEA. Trimming removed 5 bases at V and 4 bases at J, with 14 bases between. The CDR3 is made up of 13 amino acids. This chain's CDR3 is CSVFRGLIYGYTF. CDR3 DNA sequence: TGCAGCGTTTTTCGAGGGCTGATCTATGGCTACACCTTC.

For this clone: At one end the junction does not follow the germline gene, possibly because of a read error. The chain carries TRBV18 and TRBJ2-1; weak D call: TRBD2 (6 bases). From germline, CDR1 is KGHSH and CDR2 LQKENI. The CDR3 length is 11 residues. The CDR3 is CASSPSSGLVF. The CDR3, as DNA: TGTGCCAGCTCACCAAGTAGCGGATTGGTCTTC.

The chain recombines TRBV5-6 with TRBJ2-7, with 9 bases aligning to TRBD1. Germline V gives CDR1 SGHDT, CDR2 YYEEEE. The CDR3 has 15 amino acids. The junction had 10 bases not matched to a gene; V was cut back by 3 bases and J by 6 bases. The CDR3 DNA sequence: TGTGCCAGCAGCTGGGGGACAGGGACGCAAGGCGAGCAGTACTTC. Its translation: CASSWGTGTQGEQYF.